Presented here are 25 T cell receptor beta chains from one specimen sequenced in a study of OX40 agonist ivuxolimab in advanced cancers. Sequenced by immunoSEQ multiplex PCR; TCRdb stores in-frame clones only, minus some. This sample carries just under 75,000 clones, around 90% of them seen once, and the ten largest clones take less than 0.55%. This specimen consisted of CD4+ or CD8+ T cells sorted from blood, obtained in a trial of the OX40 agonist ivuxolimab. These receptors came from an adult with an advanced solid tumor such as melanoma, head and neck, liver or kidney cancer.

In this sample, this clone turned up once. The chain combines TRBV30 with TRBJ1-1; D is undetermined. Per germline, CDR1 GTSNPN and CDR2 SVGIG (reference sequence). CDR3 size: 14 residues. The V and J ends lost 0 bases and 4 bases respectively, with 12 bases between them. The CDR3 region has the DNA TGTGCCTGGAGTGTATTAGGCAGCCCCACTGAAGCTTTCTTT. Translated: CAWSVLGSPTEAFF.

The CDR3 protein is CASSLAVQMNTEAFF. The DNA of the CDR3 is TGTGCCAGCAGCTTGGCCGTACAGATGAACACTGAAGCTTTCTTT. The chain joins TRBV5-5 to TRBJ1-1; D not certain. CDR3 length equals 15 residues. Trimming took off 0 bases at V and 0 bases at J, with 9 bases between the two ends. Germline values: CDR1 SGHKS, CDR2 YYEKEE (reference sequence).

The chain uses TRBV11-2 and TRBJ2-1, with D perhaps matching TRBD2 (6 bases). V was shortened by 1 base and J by 2 bases, with 6 bases between the two germline ends. Germline V gene sequence: CDR1 SGHAT, CDR2 FQNNGV. This CDR3 has 14 amino acids. The CDR3 reads CASSLAGAYNEQFF. The CDR3 DNA sequence: TGTGCCAGCAGCTTAGCGGGAGCCTACAATGAGCAGTTCTTC.

This clone is a singleton in its sample. The chain joins TRBV19 to TRBJ2-3; 7 bases are a match to TRBD2. The CDR3 length is 15 residues. V trimming: 3 bases; J trimming: 1 base; junction bases outside the gene matches: 4. CDR1 and CDR2 (germline): LNHDA, SQIVND (reference sequence). The CDR3 DNA follows: TGTGCCAGTAGTATGAAACTAGCGCGCACAGATACGCAGTATTTT. Its translation: CASSMKLARTDTQYF.

J is TRBJ2-7 and V is TRBV19; D is perhaps TRBD2 (5 bases). V shed 3 bases and J shed 3 bases, with 15 bases lying between them. Germline-derived CDR1 and CDR2 are LNHDA and SQIVND (reference sequence). The CDR3 is 15 residues long. The CDR3 is CASSIDLAGYYEQYF. The CDR3, as DNA: TGTGCCAGTAGTATCGACCTAGCCGGGTACTACGAGCAGTACTTC.

V usage is TRBV2 and J usage is TRBJ2-5, with TRBD2 as a possible D gene (5 bases). This CDR3 comprises 14 residues. Deletions cut 10 bases from V and 4 bases from J, with 19 bases between. CDR1 and CDR2 from the germline V gene are SNHLY and FYNNEI. The CDR3 DNA reads as TGTGCCACCTCAACCGACGGGGTTGCAGAGACCCAGTACTTC. As protein: CATSTDGVAETQYF.

The rearrangement links TRBV4-3 to TRBJ1-5, with TRBD1 as a possible D gene (5 bases). CDR3 length: 13 amino acids. Trimming took off 3 bases at V and 6 bases at J, with 9 bases between the two ends. Germline V gene lookup returns CDR1 LGHNA and CDR2 YSLEER. The CDR3 spells CASSHERGQPQHF. The CDR3 DNA sequence: TGCGCCAGCAGCCATGAAAGGGGTCAGCCCCAGCATTTT.

V and J are TRBV10-3 and TRBJ2-1, with TRBD2 matching 7 bases. CDR3 size: 16 residues. The ends lost 1 base at V and 9 bases at J; junction bases unmatched: 12. Germline V gives CDR1 ENHRY, CDR2 SYGVKD. The CDR3 spells CAISEYSGLNLGEQFF. The CDR3 nucleotides are TGTGCCATCAGTGAGTATAGCGGGCTCAACCTCGGTGAGCAGTTCTTC.

The J gene is TRBJ2-1, the V gene TRBV7-2; TRBD2 agrees at 14 bases. Looked up from germline, CDR1 is SGHTA and CDR2 is FQGNSA. V gave up 2 bases and J gave up 7 bases; unmatched junction bases: 7. This CDR3 is 17 amino acids long. CDR3 coding DNA: TGTGCCAGCAGCTTACAAAGCAGACTAGCGGGAGGGAATGAGCAGTTCTTC. Residues: CASSLQSRLAGGNEQFF. The variable domain in full, completed from reference TRBV7-2 and TRBJ2-1, reads GAGVSQSPSNKVTEKGKDVELRCDPISGHTALYWYRQSLGQGLEFLIYFQGNSAPDKSGLPSDRFSAERTGGSVSTLTIQRTQQEDSAVYLCASSLQSRLAGGNEQFFGPGTRLTVL.

The V gene is TRBV7-2, the J gene TRBJ2-7; weak D call: TRBD1 (6 bases). Germline lookup yields CDR1 SGHTA and CDR2 FQGNSA. This CDR3 spans 15 amino acids. The V end lost 3 bases, the J end lost 4 bases, and 16 bases lay between the germline ends. The CDR3 region has the DNA TGTGCCAGCAGCTTGACAACGGGACACTTATACGAGCAGTACTTC. Its protein product is CASSLTTGHLYEQYF.

The J gene is TRBJ1-4, the V gene TRBV6-5; perhaps TRBD1 as D (6 bases). The CDR3 loop spans 15 amino acids. Germline-derived CDR1 and CDR2 are MNHEY and SVGAGI. The V and J ends lost 0 bases and 4 bases respectively, with 9 bases between them. The DNA for the CDR3 is TGTGCCAGCAGTTACTCACAGGGATATAATGAAAAACTGTTTTTT. This codes for CASSYSQGYNEKLFF.

This CDR3 is CASSQVLAGGPEDTQYF. The DNA of the CDR3 is TGCGCCAGCAGCCAAGTCCTAGCGGGAGGGCCTGAAGATACGCAGTATTTT. The rearrangement uses TRBV4-1 and TRBJ2-3, with 12 bases that match TRBD2. The CDR3 is 17 residues long. Losses at the gene ends were 1 base for V and 5 bases for J; bases not matched to a gene: 7. Germline CDR1 reads MGHRA; CDR2 reads YSYEKL.

V gene TRBV6-5 combines with J gene TRBJ2-4; weak D call: TRBD2 (5 bases). The CDR3 spans 16 residues. V lost 0 bases, J lost 6 bases, and 15 bases lay in between. Germline assignment: CDR1 MNHEY and CDR2 SVGAGI. CDR3 in DNA: TGTGCCAGCAGTTACTCGAGTCGAGGGCTAGGAAACATTCAGTACTTC. The encoded protein is CASSYSSRGLGNIQYF.

The rearrangement joins TRBV6-6 to TRBJ1-4; no reliable D call. The CDR3 has 16 residues. Trimming removed 2 bases at V and 8 bases at J, with 18 bases between. Germline-derived CDR1 and CDR2 are MNHNY and SVGAGI (reference sequence). CDR3 bases: TGTGCCAGCAGTTACGAGAAGATCTCTCCGGACGAAAAACTGTTTTTT. It codes for CASSYEKISPDEKLFF.

The chain links TRBV7-2 to TRBJ2-7; either TRBD1 or TRBD2 may fit D (5 bases each). CDR3 length equals 19 residues. Germline CDR1 and CDR2: SGHTA and FQGNSA. The V end was cut by 2 bases, the J end by 3 bases, with 26 bases between. DNA for the CDR3: TGTGCCAGCAGCTTAAGACTTGGGGTTTCGGGGCCGAGGGACTACGAGCAGTACTTC. Its translation: CASSLRLGVSGPRDYEQYF.

This chain uses TRBV18 with TRBJ2-1, with a weak D call TRBD1 (6 bases). V shed 5 bases and J shed 5 bases, with 13 bases lying between them. Germline-derived CDR1 and CDR2 are KGHSH and LQKENI. The CDR3 is 14 amino acids. In nucleotides, the CDR3 is TGTGCCAGCTCATTCGGGACACGAGACAATGAGCAGTTCTTC. This gives the protein CASSFGTRDNEQFF.

The V and J genes are TRBV6-1 and TRBJ1-5, with TRBD1 matching over 9 bases. CDR3 length: 13 residues. Germline trimming cut 7 bases from V and 7 bases from J; bases unmatched to any gene: 5. Germline V gene lookup returns CDR1 MNHNS and CDR2 SASEGT. CDR3 sequence reads: CASTRDRVQPQHF. The CDR3 nucleotides are TGTGCCAGCACCCGGGACAGGGTACAGCCCCAGCATTTT.

The V call is TRBV4-2, the J call TRBJ2-2; 9 bases line up with TRBD1. Germline loops: CDR1 LGHNA, CDR2 YNFKEQ. V shed 6 bases, J shed 5 bases, and the junction held 1 base outside the gene matches. This CDR3 has 13 residues. The CDR3 sequence: CASSGQGTGELFF. Here the CDR3 DNA reads TGTGCCAGCAGTGGACAGGGGACCGGGGAGCTGTTTTTT.

This clone has a single count. The V call is TRBV9, the J call TRBJ2-7; 9 bases map to TRBD2. The J segment lost 2 bases and the V segment lost 4 bases, leaving 10 bases of the junction unmatched. Germline-derived CDR1 and CDR2 are SGDLS and YYNGEE. This CDR3 has 16 residues. The CDR3 DNA reads TGTGCCAGCAGCACCAGACTAGCGGACGGAACCTACGAGCAGTACTTC. Its translation: CASSTRLADGTYEQYF.

This clone was seen once. The genes are TRBV19 and TRBJ2-2, with D perhaps TRBD1 (5 bases). The CDR3 extends over 14 amino acids. CDR1 is LNHDA, CDR2 SQIVND, per germline (reference sequence). Trimming stripped 9 bases from V and 1 base from J, with 12 bases between. CDR3 residues: CASLIGENTGELFF. In DNA form, the CDR3 reads TGTGCCAGCCTTATAGGGGAGAACACCGGGGAGCTGTTTTTT.

The genes are TRBV7-8 and TRBJ2-2, with TRBD1 matching 7 bases. This CDR3 has 15 amino acids. Per the germline V gene, CDR1 is SGHVS and CDR2 is FQNEAQ. After removal of 5 bases from V and 0 bases from J, the junction contained 3 bases not matched to a gene. The CDR3, as DNA: TGTGCCAGCAGCGCCGACAGGGCGAACACCGGGGAGCTGTTTTTT. Residues: CASSADRANTGELFF.

V is TRBV6-5 and J is TRBJ2-7, with unresolved D. Germline CDR1 MNHEY, CDR2 SVGAGI. V lost 3 bases and J lost 3, with 12 bases in between. CDR3 length: 14 residues. CDR3 loop: CASSYAGRHYEQYF. In DNA form, the CDR3 reads TGTGCCAGCAGTTATGCCGGCCGGCACTACGAGCAGTACTTC.

The chain links TRBV6-5 to TRBJ2-5; tentatively, D is TRBD1 (5 bases). The CDR3 covers 14 residues. Germline V gene sequence: CDR1 MNHEY, CDR2 SVGAGI. The germline V and J ends were trimmed by 6 bases and 4 bases, with 15 bases remaining between them. CDR3 in amino acids: CASRDTGILETQYF. CDR3 DNA sequence: TGTGCCAGCAGGGACACAGGTATCTTAGAGACCCAGTACTTC.

This chain connects TRBV9 to TRBJ2-5, with TRBD1 as a possible D gene (7 bases). The CDR3 sequence is 14 residues long. Germline assignment: CDR1 SGDLS and CDR2 YYNGEE. Trimming shortened V by 4 bases and J by 5 bases, and 15 bases separated the two germline ends. The CDR3 DNA sequence: TGTGCCAGCAGCAAGAGAGCAGGGGGGGAGACCCAGTACTTC. It translates to CASSKRAGGETQYF.

The chain recombines TRBV2 with TRBJ1-1, with D possibly TRBD1 on 6 matching bases. The germline gives CDR1 SNHLY, CDR2 FYNNEI. CDR3 size: 16 residues. V was pared by 6 bases and J by 1 base, with 18 bases between. As DNA, the CDR3 is TGTGCCAGCAGCCCCCTGGGGGGCAGTCAGAACACTGAAGCTTTCTTT. Protein sequence: CASSPLGGSQNTEAFF.